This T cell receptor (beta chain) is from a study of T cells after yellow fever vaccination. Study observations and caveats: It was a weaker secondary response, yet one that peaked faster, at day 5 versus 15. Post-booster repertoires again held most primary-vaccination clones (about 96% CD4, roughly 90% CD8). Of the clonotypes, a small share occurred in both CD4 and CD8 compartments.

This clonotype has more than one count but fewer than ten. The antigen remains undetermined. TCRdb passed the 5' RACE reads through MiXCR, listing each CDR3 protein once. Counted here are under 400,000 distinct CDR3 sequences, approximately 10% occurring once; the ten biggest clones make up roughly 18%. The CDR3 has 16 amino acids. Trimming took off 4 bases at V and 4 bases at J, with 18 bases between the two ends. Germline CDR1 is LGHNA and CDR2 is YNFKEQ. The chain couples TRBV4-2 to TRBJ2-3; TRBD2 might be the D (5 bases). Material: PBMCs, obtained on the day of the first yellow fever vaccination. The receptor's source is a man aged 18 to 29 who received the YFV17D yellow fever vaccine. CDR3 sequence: CASSRGWRVEADTQYF. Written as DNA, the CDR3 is TGTGCCAGCAGCCGAGGATGGCGGGTAGAAGCAGATACGCAGTATTTT.